The clone carrying this T cell receptor beta chain was recorded at least ten times. These data are taken from a study of blood T cell repertoires in COVID-19. In the source study's methods: Reference gene primer amplification gave nucleated cell count estimates. The repertoire was sequenced with immunoSEQ multiplex PCR; TCRdb's copy has only in-frame clones and lacks some. V and J calls and clone size come straight from that table; D and trimming were deduced from the DNA. The table has 61,000 or so clones, about 90% seen once. The TCR comes from a woman of 80 years or more with active COVID-19. Sequenced sample: peripheral blood.

This CDR3 is CASSEASGGYYNEQFF. DNA for the CDR3: TGTGCCAGCAGTGAGGCTAGCGGGGGCTACTACAATGAGCAGTTCTTC. The chain uses TRBV2 and TRBJ2-1; 10 nucleotides align to TRBD2. The CDR3 totals 16 residues. Germline trimming cut 3 bases from V and 3 bases from J; bases unmatched to any gene: 5. Germline V gene sequence: CDR1 SNHLY, CDR2 FYNNEI. The whole variable domain, filled in from reference TRBV2 and TRBJ2-1, reads EPEVTQTPSHQVTQMGQEVILRCVPISNHLYFYWYRQILGQKVEFLVSFYNNEISEKSEIFDDQFSVERPDGSNFTLKIRSTKLEDSAMYFCASSEASGGYYNEQFFGPGTRLTVL.